The 19 T cell receptor beta chains given below trace back to one sample, sequenced in a study of shared clonotypes between healthy human individuals. Clones were read by immunoSEQ multiplex PCR, and TCRdb kept only the in-frame ones, dropping some. The sample records millions of clones, approximately 94% being singletons. Cells designated naive CD8 were CD45RO-negative and were positively selected for CCR7, with terminally differentiated effector memory CD45RA+ cells excluded. The sequencing sample was made of naive CD8+ T cells from PBMCs. Source of these receptors: a man aged 18-30 years in good health. Some clones in this sample may be carry-over from other donors' samples.

The chain carries TRBV30 and TRBJ2-1; TRBD2 is a possible D gene (7 bases). The CDR3 has 15 amino acids. Trimming stripped 3 bases from V and 3 bases from J, with 15 bases between. Germline V gives CDR1 GTSNPN, CDR2 SVGIG (reference sequence). Written as DNA, the CDR3 is TGTGCCTGGAGAAGGACTAGGGGGATCTACAATGAGCAGTTCTTC. Residues: CAWRRTRGIYNEQFF. Together with reference TRBV30 and TRBJ2-1, the CDR3 gives the full variable domain: SQTIHQWPATLVQPVGSPLSLECTVEGTSNPNLYWYRQAAGRGLQLLFYSVGIGQISSEVPQNLSASRPQDRQFILSSKKLLLSDSGFYLCAWRRTRGIYNEQFFGPGTRLTVL.

The CDR3 bases are TGTGCCAGCGGCGGGACGGCCGGGGTGGCTGAAGCTTTCTTT. This gives the protein CASGGTAGVAEAFF. The chain employs TRBV27 and TRBJ1-1, with a tentative D call TRBD1 (5 bases). Germline V lookup: CDR1 MNHEY, CDR2 SMNVEV (reference sequence). Trimming cost V 8 bases and J 6 bases, with 19 bases left between them. This CDR3 has 14 amino acids.

The gene calls are TRBV5-8 and TRBJ2-7; no definite D call. The CDR3 has 11 amino acids. Germline CDR1 and CDR2: SGHTS and YDEGEE. V dropped 1 base and J dropped 9 bases, with 8 bases sitting between them. The CDR3 sequence: CASSLPRRQYF. The CDR3 nucleotides are TGTGCCAGCAGCTTGCCCCGTCGGCAGTACTTC.

This chain links TRBV7-9 with TRBJ2-5, with 8 positions matching TRBD2. Losses at the gene ends were 5 bases for V and 2 bases for J; bases not matched to a gene: 4. Per germline, CDR1 SEHNR and CDR2 FQNEAQ (reference sequence). The CDR3 is 14 residues long. The CDR3 DNA reads TGTGCCAGCAGCGTTAGCGGGGCGCAAGAGACCCAGTACTTC. Residues: CASSVSGAQETQYF.

In regard to this clone: Other nucleotide sequences in the sample specify the same CDR3. The chain carries TRBV9 and TRBJ2-5; 7 bases are shared with TRBD2. Germline lookup yields CDR1 SGDLS and CDR2 YYNGEE. CDR3 length equals 13 residues. V shed 1 base and J 4 bases; nucleotides not matched to a gene: 1. The CDR3 bases are TGTGCCAGCAGCGTATCGGGGGGAGAGACCCAGTACTTC. This encodes CASSVSGGETQYF.

This sequence joins TRBV19 and TRBJ1-5; D is possibly TRBD1 (6 bases). The V end was cut by 9 bases, the J end by 3 bases, with 12 bases between. The CDR3 loop spans 13 amino acids. Germline CDR1 reads LNHDA; CDR2 reads SQIVND (reference sequence). CDR3 amino acids: CASADRTNQPQHF. CDR3 nucleotides: TGTGCCAGCGCCGACAGGACCAATCAGCCCCAGCATTTT.

This chain uses TRBV7-9 with TRBJ2-1; D gene uncertain. Germline V lookup: CDR1 SEHNR, CDR2 FQNEAQ (reference sequence). Trimming removed 0 bases from V and 13 bases from J, with 10 bases in between. CDR3 length: 12 residues. The CDR3 DNA reads as TGTGCCAGCAGCTTAGCGCTACAGCCTCAGTTCTTC. It encodes CASSLALQPQFF.

This clone was seen once. The V gene is TRBV9, the J gene TRBJ2-3, with D possibly TRBD2 on 6 matching bases. Deletions cut 3 bases from V and 2 bases from J, with 16 bases between. The CDR3 length is 16 residues. Germline values: CDR1 SGDLS, CDR2 YYNGEE. CDR3: CASSALASHPTDTQYF. The CDR3 DNA reads as TGTGCCAGCAGCGCACTAGCCTCCCACCCCACAGATACGCAGTATTTT.

The chain links TRBV4-2 to TRBJ1-1; D possibly corresponds to TRBD1 (6 bases). CDR3 length equals 14 residues. Trimming pared 3 bases from V and 1 base from J, leaving 9 bases between. Germline CDR1 is LGHNA and CDR2 is YNFKEQ. CDR3 nucleotides: TGTGCCAGCAGCCAGGGGGCCCCGAACACTGAAGCTTTCTTT. Its protein is CASSQGAPNTEAFF.

The chain joins TRBV6-6 to TRBJ2-7, with a tentative D call TRBD2 (5 bases). The CDR3 totals 14 residues. Germline CDR1 reads MNHNY; CDR2 reads SVGAGI (reference sequence). Trimming shortened V by 2 bases and J by 5 bases, and 13 bases separated the two germline ends. In DNA, the CDR3 is TGTGCCAGCAGTTACCCCGACCGGGGAAACGAGCAGTACTTC. It is translated as CASSYPDRGNEQYF.

There are a few counts of this clone. The J gene is TRBJ2-1, the V gene TRBV14; D ambiguous. This CDR3 contains 11 residues. The germline V and J ends were trimmed by 3 bases and 3 bases, with 0 bases remaining between them. Germline CDR1 SGHDN, CDR2 FVKESK. The DNA for the CDR3 is TGTGCCAGCAGCCACTACAATGAGCAGTTCTTC. Translating gives CASSHYNEQFF.

V and J are TRBV19 and TRBJ1-5; no firm D call. Trimming stripped 2 bases from V and 3 bases from J, with 5 bases between. Germline CDR1 reads LNHDA; CDR2 reads SQIVND (reference sequence). There are 13 residues in the CDR3. For the CDR3, the DNA is TGTGCCAGTAGTATAAAGGACAATCAGCCCCAGCATTTT. This translates into CASSIKDNQPQHF.

The V and J genes are TRBV27 and TRBJ2-1, with TRBD2 matching over 8 bases. V dropped 6 bases and J dropped 7; count of bases not matched to a gene: 11. CDR3 length equals 15 residues. CDR1 MNHEY and CDR2 SMNVEV come from the germline V gene (reference sequence). DNA for the CDR3: TGTGCCAGCAGCCCCGGGGTAGCGGGAATTAATGAGCAGTTCTTC. Translating it yields CASSPGVAGINEQFF.

This clone has a single count. V gene TRBV29-1 combines with J gene TRBJ1-2, with D perhaps TRBD1 (5 bases). The CDR3 has 17 residues. V was shortened by 7 bases and J by 8 bases, with 32 bases between the two germline ends. Germline V lookup: CDR1 SQVTM, CDR2 ANQGSEA. CDR3: CSARIPAEELVKGGYTF. The CDR3 nucleotides read TGCAGCGCCCGTATTCCCGCTGAGGAGTTAGTCAAGGGGGGCTACACCTTC.

The chain employs TRBV28 and TRBJ1-5, with D maybe TRBD1 (6 bases). Per germline, CDR1 MDHEN and CDR2 SYDVKM. CDR3 size: 14 residues. V lost 5 bases and J 5 bases, leaving 13 bases between the germline ends. The CDR3 region is CASSPQQGYQPQHF. In DNA form, the CDR3 reads TGTGCCAGCAGTCCCCAACAGGGTTATCAGCCCCAGCATTTT.

In regard to this clone: The same CDR3 can be traced to other DNA sequences in this sample. The J gene is TRBJ2-2, the V gene TRBV27; D is perhaps TRBD1 (5 bases). V shed 3 bases and J shed 2 bases, with 7 bases lying between them. CDR1 is MNHEY, CDR2 SMNVEV, per germline (reference sequence). The CDR3 length is 14 residues. The DNA for the CDR3 is TGTGCCAGCAGTTTGGGGCAAAACACCGGGGAGCTGTTTTTT. Protein: CASSLGQNTGELFF.

The V and J genes are TRBV7-9 and TRBJ1-4; D is unresolved. Trimming left V 1 base short and J 0 bases short, with 6 bases between. This CDR3 has 15 amino acids. Germline-derived CDR1 and CDR2 are SEHNR and FQNEAQ (reference sequence). CDR3 amino acids: CASSLDRTTNEKLFF. CDR3 coding DNA: TGTGCCAGCAGCTTAGATCGCACAACTAATGAAAAACTGTTTTTT. The complete variable domain, with remaining parts taken from reference TRBV7-9 and TRBJ1-4, reads DTGVSQNPRHKITKRGQNVTFRCDPISEHNRLYWYRQTLGQGPEFLTYFQNEAQLEKSRLLSDRFSAERPKGSFSTLEIQRTEQGDSAMYLCASSLDRTTNEKLFFGSGTQLSVL.

This clone was found a few times. Other DNA sequences in the sample encode the same CDR3. The chain has TRBV27 and TRBJ1-2; the D is unclear. This CDR3 region has 13 residues. Trimming took 2 bases from V and 6 from J, leaving 10 bases between them. Germline values: CDR1 MNHEY, CDR2 SMNVEV (reference sequence). The CDR3 is CASSLEGRDGYTF. Here the CDR3 DNA reads TGTGCCAGCAGTTTAGAAGGGCGGGATGGCTACACCTTC.

This clone was counted only a few times. The genes are TRBV30 and TRBJ1-2; perhaps TRBD1 as D (5 bases). Germline-derived CDR1 and CDR2 are GTSNPN and SVGIG (reference sequence). This CDR3 has 12 amino acids. V lost 5 bases and J 12 bases, leaving 19 bases between the germline ends. The CDR3 DNA sequence: TGTGCCTGGGGTGATCCGGGACCGCTTCACACCTTC. Its protein product is CAWGDPGPLHTF.